These 20 T cell receptor beta chains were sequenced from one sample in a study of T cell responses to AZD1222 COVID-19 vaccine. The repertoire was sequenced with immunoSEQ multiplex PCR; TCRdb's copy has only in-frame clones and lacks some. This table has 75,000 to 100,000 clones, about 93% appearing once. The specimen comprised peripheral blood, sampled 28 days after the second AZD1222 dose. The origin of the receptors is an adult who received the AZD1222 COVID-19 vaccine.

J is TRBJ1-2 and V is TRBV25-1; perhaps TRBD1 as D (6 bases). The CDR3 spans 14 residues. Germline loops: CDR1 MGHDK, CDR2 SYGVNS. Trimming took off 3 bases at V and 4 bases at J, with 12 bases between the two ends. CDR3 in amino acids: CASSDGRQVYGYTF. The CDR3 DNA reads as TGTGCCAGCAGTGATGGCAGACAGGTCTATGGCTACACCTTC.

The J gene is TRBJ1-5, the V gene TRBV7-2; TRBD1 agrees at 7 bases. V lost 4 bases to trimming and J lost 9 bases; unmatched junction nucleotides: 18. CDR3 length equals 17 residues. Germline-derived CDR1 and CDR2 are SGHTA and FQGNSA. The CDR3 protein is CASSSFTGTASPGPQHF. The CDR3 coding sequence is TGTGCCAGCAGCTCCTTTACCGGGACAGCATCCCCCGGGCCCCAGCATTTT. Looking up the rest from reference TRBV7-2 and TRBJ1-5 gives the full variable domain: GAGVSQSPSNKVTEKGKDVELRCDPISGHTALYWYRQSLGQGLEFLIYFQGNSAPDKSGLPSDRFSAERTGGSVSTLTIQRTQQEDSAVYLCASSSFTGTASPGPQHFGDGTRLSIL.

The V and J genes are TRBV2 and TRBJ1-5; D gene ambiguous. Germline V gene sequence: CDR1 SNHLY, CDR2 FYNNEI. The CDR3 is 14 residues long. The V and J ends lost 4 bases and 4 bases respectively, with 11 bases between them. The chain's CDR3 is CASSVLQLNQPQHF. The CDR3 DNA is TGTGCCAGCAGTGTACTACAGCTGAATCAGCCCCAGCATTTT.

This chain uses TRBV11-2 with TRBJ1-2; 11 nucleotides align to TRBD1. Trimming at V came to 5 bases and at J to 7 bases, leaving 12 bases not matched to a gene. The germline V gene has CDR1 SGHAT and CDR2 FQNNGV. This CDR3 region has 16 residues. CDR3 region: CASSGRLGTGGSGYTF. CDR3 nucleotide sequence: TGTGCCAGCAGCGGGAGACTGGGGACAGGGGGAAGTGGCTACACCTTC.

This chain connects TRBV11-2 to TRBJ1-1, with D unresolved. This CDR3 region has 13 residues. Trimming removed 5 bases at V and 4 bases at J, with 11 bases between. CDR1 and CDR2 (germline): SGHAT, FQNNGV. CDR3 sequence: CASSPEVTTEAFF. CDR3 DNA sequence: TGTGCCAGCAGCCCAGAGGTAACCACTGAAGCTTTCTTT.

The chain recombines TRBV15 with TRBJ2-3, with D possibly being TRBD2 (5 bases). The CDR3 contains 13 residues. The V gene's germline CDR1 is LNHNV and CDR2 YYDKDF (reference sequence). Trimming shortened V by 5 bases and J by 2 bases, and 8 bases separated the two germline ends. The CDR3 here is CATSGSSTDTQYF. In DNA form, the CDR3 reads TGTGCCACCAGCGGGAGCTCCACAGATACGCAGTATTTT.

The chain couples TRBV5-1 to TRBJ1-1; weak D call: TRBD1 (5 bases). Looked up from germline, CDR1 is SGHRS and CDR2 is YFSETQ. With 6 bases removed from V and 1 base from J, the gap between germline ends came to 16 bases. CDR3 length: 15 residues. As DNA, the CDR3 is TGCGCCAGCACAACTACCGGGACGCCGAACACTGAAGCTTTCTTT. This encodes CASTTTGTPNTEAFF.

V gene TRBV5-1 combines with J gene TRBJ1-2; 8 nucleotides match TRBD1. Germline assignment: CDR1 SGHRS and CDR2 YFSETQ. There are 16 residues in the CDR3. Germline trimming cut 4 bases from V and 4 bases from J; bases unmatched to any gene: 12. CDR3 amino acids: CASSTRTDRDPYGYTF. CDR3 sequence (DNA): TGCGCCAGCAGCACCCGAACGGACAGGGACCCCTATGGCTACACCTTC.

The chain has TRBV7-2 and TRBJ1-2; 7 bases align to TRBD1. The CDR3 runs to 14 residues. V was pared by 3 bases and J by 8 bases, with 9 bases of the junction left unmatched. Germline-derived CDR1 and CDR2 are SGHTA and FQGNSA. The CDR3 DNA sequence: TGTGCCAGCAGCTTGGCGTCCACAGGGGAAGGCTACACCTTC. Translated, it gives CASSLASTGEGYTF.

This chain links TRBV6-5 with TRBJ1-1; 8 bases line up with TRBD1. V lost 5 bases and J lost 5; bases outside the gene matches: 7. The CDR3 contains 14 residues. Germline CDR1 is MNHEY and CDR2 is SVGAGI. This CDR3 is CASSRQGPGTEAFF. The CDR3 coding sequence is TGTGCCAGCAGTAGACAGGGGCCCGGGACTGAAGCTTTCTTT.

The chain combines TRBV24-1 with TRBJ1-5, with D hard to call. V gave up 4 bases and J gave up 10 bases, with 22 bases separating them. This CDR3 is built from 16 residues. The germline gives CDR1 KGHDR, CDR2 SFDVKD. CDR3 sequence: CATSEPTKTPISPQHF. In DNA, the CDR3 is TGTGCCACCAGTGAGCCTACAAAAACCCCAATCAGCCCCCAGCATTTT.

V usage is TRBV6-5 and J usage is TRBJ2-5, with D possibly matching TRBD2 (7 bases). CDR1 and CDR2 (germline): MNHEY, SVGAGI. Trimming shortened V by 10 bases and J by 13 bases, and 25 bases separated the two germline ends. This CDR3 spans 13 amino acids. The CDR3 sequence: CATSRTRGARLYF. The CDR3 nucleotides are TGTGCCACCTCTCGGACTAGGGGGGCGCGGCTGTACTTC.

The CDR3 sequence: CASSPPGEYEQYF. In DNA form, the CDR3 reads TGTGCCAGCAGTCCGCCCGGGGAGTACGAGCAGTACTTC. The V gene is TRBV12-3 or TRBV12-4, the J gene TRBJ2-7; D is perhaps TRBD2 (5 bases). V gave up 5 bases and J gave up 4 bases, with 12 bases separating them. The CDR3 has 13 amino acids.

This chain uses TRBV19 with TRBJ2-1; possible D gene TRBD1, 6 bases. V was cut by 6 bases and J by 7 bases, with 16 bases left in between. Per the germline V gene, CDR1 is LNHDA and CDR2 is SQIVND (reference sequence). CDR3 length equals 14 residues. The CDR3 here is CASREQQGRNEQFF. CDR3 sequence (DNA): TGTGCCAGTAGGGAACAACAGGGTAGAAATGAGCAGTTCTTC.

V usage is TRBV16 and J usage is TRBJ1-2; 10 bases align to TRBD1. CDR3 length: 17 residues. Looked up from germline, CDR1 is KGHSY and CDR2 is FQNENV. Unmatched junction bases numbered 10, after V lost 4 bases and J lost 2 bases. CDR3 DNA sequence: TGTGCCAGCAGCCCCCAACGAGGACAGGGGGGAAACTATGGCTACACCTTC. Translating gives CASSPQRGQGGNYGYTF.

This sequence joins TRBV2 and TRBJ1-5; TRBD1 matches 7 bases. J was trimmed by 2 bases and V by 6 bases; bases with no gene match: 7. The germline V gene has CDR1 SNHLY and CDR2 FYNNEI. The CDR3 extends over 15 amino acids. This CDR3 reads CASSRGQTGNQPQHF. In DNA, the CDR3 is TGTGCCAGCAGCCGGGGACAGACGGGCAATCAGCCCCAGCATTTT.

The genes are TRBV30 and TRBJ2-7; D is possibly TRBD2 (6 bases). The V gene lost 1 base and the J gene lost 6 bases, with 16 bases spanning the gap. The germline gives CDR1 GTSNPN, CDR2 SVGIG (reference sequence). The CDR3 totals 14 residues. CDR3 in DNA: TGTGCCTGGAGTGGGGCGCTCCGGGGGAGCGAGCAGTACTTC. Encoded protein: CAWSGALRGSEQYF.

The table lists this clone with a few counts. The sample holds other DNA sequences that translate to the same CDR3. The genes are TRBV7-9 and TRBJ2-2; 8 positions match TRBD2. The germline V gene has CDR1 SEHNR and CDR2 FQNEAQ (reference sequence). V was clipped by 3 bases and J by 5 bases; unmatched bases: 2. There are 14 residues in the CDR3. The CDR3: CASSFGGGTGELFF. CDR3 DNA: TGTGCCAGCAGCTTCGGCGGGGGGACCGGGGAGCTGTTTTTT. The full variable domain, with the rest looked up from reference TRBV7-9 and TRBJ2-2, is DTGVSQNPRHKITKRGQNVTFRCDPISEHNRLYWYRQTLGQGPEFLTYFQNEAQLEKSRLLSDRFSAERPKGSFSTLEIQRTEQGDSAMYLCASSFGGGTGELFFGEGSRLTVL.

The J gene is TRBJ2-5, the V gene TRBV20-1; TRBD2 aligns across 9 bases. This CDR3 has 15 residues. Germline V CDR1 and CDR2: DFQATT, SNEGSKA (reference sequence). The V and J ends lost 3 bases and 1 base, in that order; junction bases with no gene match: 6. CDR3 sequence (DNA): TGCAGTGCTAGTCCCCTGACTAGCGGCCAAGAGACCCAGTACTTC. Translation: CSASPLTSGQETQYF.

The rearrangement links TRBV11-2 to TRBJ2-2; perhaps TRBD2 as D (6 bases). V lost 5 bases and J 4 bases, leaving 17 bases between the germline ends. Germline V CDR1 and CDR2: SGHAT, FQNNGV. This CDR3 is built from 16 residues. CDR3 loop: CASSPPVAGLTGELFF. CDR3 DNA sequence: TGTGCCAGCAGCCCCCCCGTGGCGGGGCTCACCGGGGAGCTGTTTTTT. The complete variable domain, with remaining parts taken from reference TRBV11-2 and TRBJ2-2, reads EAGVAQSPRYKIIEKRQSVAFWCNPISGHATLYWYQQILGQGPKLLIQFQNNGVVDDSQLPKDRFSAERLKGVDSTLKIQPAKLEDSAVYLCASSPPVAGLTGELFFGEGSRLTVL.